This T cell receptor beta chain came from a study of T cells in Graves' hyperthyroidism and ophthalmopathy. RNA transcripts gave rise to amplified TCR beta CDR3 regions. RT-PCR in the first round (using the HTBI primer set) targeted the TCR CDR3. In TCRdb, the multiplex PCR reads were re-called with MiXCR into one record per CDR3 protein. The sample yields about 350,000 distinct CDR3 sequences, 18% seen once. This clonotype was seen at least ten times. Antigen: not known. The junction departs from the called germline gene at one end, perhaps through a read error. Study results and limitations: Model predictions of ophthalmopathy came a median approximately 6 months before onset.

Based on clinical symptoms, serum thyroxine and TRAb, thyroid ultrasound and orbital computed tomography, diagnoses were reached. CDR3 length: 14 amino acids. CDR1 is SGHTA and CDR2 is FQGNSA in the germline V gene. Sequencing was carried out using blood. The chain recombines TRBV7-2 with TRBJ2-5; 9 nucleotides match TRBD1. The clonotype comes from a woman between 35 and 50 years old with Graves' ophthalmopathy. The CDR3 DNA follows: TGTGCCAGCAACTTAACAGGGGGCGGGGAGACCCAGTACTTC. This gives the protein CASNLTGGGETQYF.